This TCR beta chain stems from a study of blood T cells in healthy people across ages. The CDR3 is 15 residues long. J was trimmed by 3 bases and V by 6 bases; bases with no gene match: 7. Each donor had 8.5 to 10 milliliters of peripheral blood drawn. Study-wide points: Higher diversity and more naive CD4+ cells were features of long-lived donors, compared to aged donors.

It was with a sample-barcoded 5' primer and a J-beta primer mix that a second PCR of about 6 to 12 cycles was run. Through a template-switch adaptor with 12 random nucleotides, each cDNA molecule received a tag. TCRdb used MiXCR to reprocess the 5' RACE reads, holding one entry per CDR3 protein. The table includes 790,000 or so distinct CDR3 sequences, approximately 53% detected once. As for this clonotype: The antigen remains undetermined.

The J gene is TRBJ2-5, the V gene TRBV12-3 or TRBV12-4; TRBD1 agrees at 10 bases. The sequence was collected from a man aged 35-49 years in good health. Sequences were obtained from blood. The CDR3: CASSFSGTGEETQYF. The CDR3 DNA sequence: TGTGCCAGCAGCTTCTCCGGGACAGGGGAAGAGACCCAGTACTTC.